A selection of T cell receptor beta chains follows, all from one sample in a study of blood T cells in healthy people across ages. MiXCR, applied by TCRdb to the 5' RACE reads, yields one record per CDR3 protein. The repertoire consists of hundreds of thousands of distinct CDR3 sequences, with approximately 30% occurring once and the leading ten covering approximately 14%. The source material was blood. Every receptor here comes from a woman older than 75 in good health. The CDR3 runs from the conserved cysteine through the conserved F or W. D genes are given only for firm matches. A row's size may be missing; if present it is once, few, many or a size class.

len	d_gene	j_gene	v_gene	abundance	CDR3aa
16	TRBD2	TRBJ2-1	TRBV7-2	many	CASRLELAGNYNEQFF
15	-	TRBJ1-2	TRBV5-1	-	CASGLEGGRDYGYTF
18	TRBD2	TRBJ2-3	TRBV7-2	-	CASSLGTSGGSSTDTQYF
17	-	TRBJ1-1	TRBV7-2	many	CASSSGGGGNMNTEAFF
12	-	TRBJ2-5	TRBV18	many	CASRSAQETQYF
14	-	TRBJ1-2	TRBV30	few	CAWSAPGQSYGYTF
13	-	TRBJ1-2	TRBV7-9	-	CASLLGGFYGYTF
13	-	TRBJ1-5	TRBV6-1	-	CASNSVPDQPQHF
15	TRBD1	TRBJ2-1	TRBV5-1	many	CASSEGGTAYNEQFF
15	TRBD1	TRBJ2-5	TRBV10-3	-	CAISELTGAGNEQYF
15	-	TRBJ2-3	TRBV20-1	many	CSARPSQTRADTQYF
15	-	TRBJ2-7	TRBV5-1	many	CASSGGTASSYEQYF
15	-	TRBJ2-6	TRBV27	many	CASTLVGAGANVLTF
16	TRBD2	TRBJ2-5	TRBV6-2/TRBV6-3	-	CASSYGLLAGGETQYF
15	TRBD1	TRBJ1-6	TRBV5-1	many	CASSEGQGFNSPLHF
15	TRBD1	TRBJ2-4	TRBV7-2	many	CASSPRTGVGNIQYF
13	TRBD2	TRBJ2-5	TRBV20-1	many	CSANRKAGETQYF
14	-	TRBJ2-5	TRBV20-1	many	CSAKKGENRETQYF
16	TRBD1	TRBJ1-1	TRBV4-3	-	CASSQGVGGVDTEAFF
12	-	TRBJ1-2	TRBV6-2/TRBV6-3	many	CASRSSDYGYTF
16	-	TRBJ1-1	TRBV10-2	-	CASSADLAAMNTEAFF
15	TRBD2	-	TRBV6-2/TRBV6-3	-	CASSLVGRPGGEQYF
12	-	TRBJ1-2	TRBV20-1	many	CSARDRGYGYTF
16	TRBD1	TRBJ2-7	TRBV6-5	many	CASSYPTGGAGYEQYF
16	TRBD1	TRBJ1-1	TRBV6-5	few	CASSYTRGQGNTEAFF
16	-	TRBJ2-5	TRBV5-1	many	CASSGETRVGVETQYF
14	TRBD1	TRBJ2-1	TRBV6-5	many	CASKETGDYNEQFF
13	-	TRBJ1-1	TRBV6-1	once	CASSSSSSTEAFF
15	-	TRBJ2-5	TRBV10-3	many	CAISERGGRGETQYF
14	-	TRBJ1-2	TRBV28	many	CASSLLGTFNGYTF
15	TRBD2	TRBJ2-1	TRBV7-3	once	CASSSRLAGHNEQFF
16	TRBD2	TRBJ2-3	TRBV20-1	many	CSATRASGGNTDTQYF
15	-	TRBJ2-1	TRBV3-1	-	CASSLQGLSGDERFF
15	-	TRBJ2-1	TRBV6-2/TRBV6-3	-	CASSYPTRFGDEQFF
13	-	TRBJ1-2	TRBV5-1	many	CASSLSSNYGYTF
15	TRBD2	TRBJ2-7	TRBV20-1	many	CSARGGLAGSYEQYF
17	TRBD1	TRBJ1-1	TRBV12-3/TRBV12-4	once	CASSSESFGTANTEAFF
14	-	TRBJ1-1	TRBV28	-	CASRLSLTEGGAFF
16	TRBD2	TRBJ2-5	TRBV4-1	many	CASSHQSGGAGETQYF
16	-	TRBJ2-1	TRBV5-4	many	CASSLGVPSSYNEQFF
12	-	TRBJ2-3	TRBV9	many	CASSTLTDTQYF
14	TRBD1	TRBJ1-4	TRBV5-6	few	CASSSKGAGEKLFF
14	TRBD2	TRBJ2-5	TRBV5-1	many	CASSMTSIGETQYF
14	TRBD1	TRBJ2-3	TRBV12-3/TRBV12-4	many	CASSPGQGPDTQYF
14	TRBD1	TRBJ2-3	TRBV20-1	-	CSADRDRDPDTQYF
15	TRBD1	TRBJ2-4	TRBV4-2	few	CASSQVQGAKNIQYF
16	-	TRBJ2-1	TRBV4-3	many	CASSQDRGGFYNEQFF
14	-	TRBJ2-1	TRBV3-1	many	CASSHHPRSHEQFF
15	-	TRBJ1-1	TRBV6-2/TRBV6-3	few	CASSQRGSGNTEAFF
13	-	TRBJ2-7	TRBV10-1	-	CASSDARDYEQYF
13	-	-	TRBV20-1	-	CSANRALGDEQYF
16	-	TRBJ1-1	TRBV7-9	-	CASSLGFPGRNTEAFF
15	-	TRBJ2-7	TRBV11-2	many	CASSFLVPSTREQYF
19	-	TRBJ1-4	TRBV4-2	-	CASSQDIGKIASWDEKLFF
15	-	TRBJ1-6	TRBV2	many	CASSKEAGYNSPLHF